This TCR beta chain was identified during a study of blood T cell repertoires in COVID-19. Study information: The study drew acute and convalescent COVID-19 samples from the United States, Italy and Spain.

The method was immunoSEQ multiplex PCR; TCRdb's version includes in-frame clones alone and lacks a portion of them. The sample gives 200,000 to 300,000 clones, roughly nine tenths of which show up once; 6.2% is in the top ten. The sequencing input was peripheral blood. The source of this sequence is a man aged 55 to 70 with acute or convalescent COVID-19.

CDR3 protein: CASSLGGVPNSPLHF. CDR3 in DNA: TGTGCCAGCAGCCTGGGGGGGGTTCCGAATTCACCCCTCCACTTT. The chain couples TRBV7-9 to TRBJ1-6; the D gene is possibly TRBD1 (5 bases). Per the germline V gene, CDR1 is SEHNR and CDR2 is FQNEAQ (reference sequence). The CDR3 runs 15 residues. V gave up 5 bases and J gave up 7 bases, with 15 bases separating them. Filled out from reference TRBV7-9 and TRBJ1-6, the complete variable domain reads DTGVSQNPRHKITKRGQNVTFRCDPISEHNRLYWYRQTLGQGPEFLTYFQNEAQLEKSRLLSDRFSAERPKGSFSTLEIQRTEQGDSAMYLCASSLGGVPNSPLHFGNGTRLTVT.